What follows describes a single T cell receptor beta chain. Its antigen has not been determined. Base qualities are not provided; no much larger clone lies one nucleotide away. For this chain, trimming is 5 bases at the V end and 6 bases at the J end, and the number of junction bases without a gene match is 14. The CDR3 numbers 16 residues from cysteine through valine. The entry retains the CDR3 DNA only, 48 bases that are in frame from base 1. Via the germline V gene, CDR1 is SGHTA and CDR2 FQGNSA. This sample is part of a study of T-cell reconstitution after alpha-beta-depleted transplantation in children (dated by TCRdb to about 2016). For the study in its entirety: Using TCR repertoire profiling, the study quantitatively followed how T-cell immune reconstitution unfolded in children after TCRalphabeta/CD19-depleted allogeneic hematopoietic cell transplantation.

The receptor library was made with PCR. TCRdb shows the sequencer as Illumina HiSeq 2500. TCR library preparation used molecular barcoding, with unique molecular identifiers applied to normalize quantification of the TCRbeta repertoire. TCRdb reprocessing: public reads trimmed at Q25 with fastp, clones called with MiXCR, in-frame beta chains kept. CDR3 protein sequences are deduplicated, and each keeps its most common genes and DNA. For this sample the table gives 500,000 or so distinct CDR3 sequences, of which approximately 30% were detected only once. Around 2.4% of the sample rests with the top ten.

Recombination joined TRBV7-2 with TRBJ2-7, and 9 bases in between align with TRBD2. The sequences come from PBMCs from the stem cell graft donor, collected from the stem cell graft. This sequence was found in a human donor who donated a stem cell graft to a child with aplastic anemia. The DNA is as follows: TGTGCCAGCAGCGGCCGTGGCGGGAGGGCTCTGGGCGAGCAGTACGTC. This yields the protein CASSGRGGRALGEQYV.